This TCR beta chain was obtained from a study of T cells after yellow fever vaccination. Across the study: SMART-Seq v4 Ultra Low Input served to prepare low-cell-number fractions.

Study-wide findings and caveats: Abundant bulk-population clonotypes could contaminate the FACS-sorted repertoires. Reappearance after the booster was observed for most primary-vaccination clones (roughly 95% CD4, about 90% CD8). Secondary responses were weaker yet peaked faster, day 5 versus 15.

The ends were cut back, 7 bases at V and 7 bases at J, with 8 bases in the middle. The CDR3 has 11 residues. The germline V gene has CDR1 ENHRY and CDR2 SYGVKD. This clonotype was detected ten times or more. Its antigen is as yet unknown. TCRdb called the 5' RACE reads again in MiXCR, with one record for every CDR3 protein. The sample shows about 320,000 distinct CDR3 sequences, about 10% of them seen only once. This chain connects TRBV10-3 to TRBJ2-1, with D possibly being TRBD2 (5 bases). The origin of this receptor is a man between 18 and 29 years old who received the YFV17D yellow fever vaccine. The sample here was CD4+ T cells sorted from PBMCs, taken 45 days after the yellow fever booster vaccination. CDR3 coding DNA: TGTGCCATCACCGGGGAGAATGAGCAGTTCTTC. It specifies CAITGENEQFF.